This T cell receptor (beta chain) was found in a study of T cells in Graves' hyperthyroidism and ophthalmopathy. Regarding the study as a whole: Among thyroid clonotypes expanded above 0.001, most also appeared in blood.

Amplification of TCR beta CDR3 regions was performed using RNA transcripts as template. HTBI primers were the set used in a first-round RT-PCR of the TCR CDR3. TCRdb analysed the multiplex PCR reads with MiXCR anew, one entry per CDR3 protein. Among roughly 630,000 distinct CDR3 sequences listed, more than 15% were seen once. Graves' hyperthyroidism without ophthalmopathy progression within 18 months was termed stable. Uncontrolled infection, other autoimmune disease, pregnancy or lactation disqualified patients from enrolment. Germline CDR1 SGHRS, CDR2 YFSETQ. This CDR3 is built from 16 residues. V lost 0 bases to trimming and J lost 4 bases; unmatched junction nucleotides: 3. This clonotype was observed at least ten times. Its cognate antigen is unknown.

The sample comprised blood. V is TRBV5-1 and J is TRBJ2-2, with 10 bases lining up with TRBD1. This receptor was identified in a woman younger than 45 with Graves' hyperthyroidism. This CDR3 is CASSLDGTGVTGELFF. In DNA form, the CDR3 reads TGCGCCAGCAGCTTGGACGGGACAGGGGTCACCGGGGAGCTGTTTTTT.